A single sample is the source of the 8 T cell receptor beta chains below, sequenced in a study of circulating CD8 cells and anti-PD-1 response in melanoma. Using around 14 ng of total RNA, TCR libraries were made with the QIAseq Immune Repertoire TCR panel. One entry per CDR3 protein results from TCRdb running MiXCR on the reads. The data contain under 450 distinct CDR3 sequences, roughly 2.5% of them singletons. From live CD3+CD8+TCRalphabeta+ cells, four PD-1 and/or TIGIT subsets were sorted. The input for sequencing was CD8+ T cells from PBMCs, taken at baseline or after one month of anti-PD-1 therapy (not recorded which). Receptors were obtained from a human donor with melanoma.

The chain has TRBV13 and TRBJ1-1; D is undetermined. CDR3 size: 13 residues. Germline values: CDR1 PRHDT, CDR2 FYEKMQ (reference sequence). Deletions cut 4 bases from V and 1 base from J, with 7 bases between. Here the CDR3 DNA reads TGTGCCAGCAGCTCCGTTGCGAACACTGAAGCTTTCTTT. Translated, it gives CASSSVANTEAFF. Using reference TRBV13 and TRBJ1-1 for the parts outside the CDR3, the full variable domain is AAGVIQSPRHLIKEKRETATLKCYPIPRHDTVYWYQQGPGQDPQFLISFYEKMQSDKGSIPDRFSAQQFSDYHSELNMSSLELGDSALYFCASSSVANTEAFFGQGTRLTVV.

This clonotype is large by share. The V and J genes are TRBV20-1 and TRBJ1-1; the D gene is possibly TRBD1 (6 bases). The CDR3 is made up of 17 amino acids. The ends were cut back, 2 bases at V and 2 bases at J, with 21 bases in the middle. From germline, CDR1 is DFQATT and CDR2 SNEGSKA (reference sequence). In DNA, the CDR3 is TGCAGTGCTAGAACCTGGATCCGACAGGAGATTAACACTGAAGCTTTCTTT. The encoded protein is CSARTWIRQEINTEAFF.

Judged by abundance, this clonotype is large. The chain recombines TRBV19 with TRBJ2-6, with 8 bases identical to TRBD1. CDR1 is LNHDA and CDR2 is SQIVND in the germline V gene (reference sequence). This CDR3 is 15 amino acids long. Losses at the gene ends were 9 bases for V and 2 bases for J; bases not matched to a gene: 6. The CDR3 nucleotides are TGTGCCAGCGACAGGGGATTAGCTGGGGCCAACGTCCTGACTTTC. Translation: CASDRGLAGANVLTF.

By proportion, this clonotype is large (0.1 to 1%). The J gene is TRBJ2-1, the V gene TRBV12-3 or TRBV12-4; 10 bases fit TRBD2. V lost 5 bases and J lost 6; bases outside the gene matches: 7. This CDR3 has 15 amino acids. The CDR3 nucleotides read TGTGCCAGCAGTGCCCCGGGACTAGCGAGCAATGAGCAGTTCTTC. It specifies CASSAPGLASNEQFF.

This clonotype is large. This rearrangement joins TRBV2 to TRBJ2-2; D is unresolved. This CDR3 has 14 residues. V dropped 2 bases and J dropped 0 bases, with 4 bases sitting between them. CDR1 and CDR2 from the germline V gene are SNHLY and FYNNEI. CDR3: CASSEQPNTGELFF. CDR3 nucleotide sequence: TGTGCCAGCAGTGAACAGCCGAACACCGGGGAGCTGTTTTTT.

This clonotype is categorized as large (0.1 to 1%). CDR3 sequence: CASSSEDRGLNEQYF. The CDR3 DNA is TGTGCCAGCAGCTCTGAAGACAGGGGGCTAAACGAGCAGTACTTC. The chain carries TRBV11-2 and TRBJ2-7; 10 bases are shared with TRBD1. Trimming took 4 bases from V and 5 from J; bases not matched to a gene: 8. The CDR3 covers 15 residues. The germline V gene has CDR1 SGHAT and CDR2 FQNNGV.

Relative to its sample, this clonotype is large. This chain uses TRBV28 with TRBJ2-7, with 7 positions matching TRBD1. Looked up from germline, CDR1 is MDHEN and CDR2 is SYDVKM. The CDR3 length is 15 residues. J was trimmed by 1 base and V by 4 bases; bases with no gene match: 7. The CDR3 protein is CASSWDSASSYEQYF. DNA for the CDR3: TGTGCCAGCAGTTGGGACAGCGCCTCTTCCTACGAGCAGTACTTC.

This clonotype is medium-sized by share. CDR3 coding DNA: TGCGCCAGCAGCTTGCCTGGGACCCACGGGGAGCTGTTTTTT. This sequence encodes CASSLPGTHGELFF. The rearrangement uses TRBV5-1 and TRBJ2-2, with D possibly called TRBD1 or TRBD2 (5 bases each). The CDR3 has 14 amino acids. V was trimmed by 1 base and J by 7 bases, leaving 11 bases between them. Germline assignment: CDR1 SGHRS and CDR2 YFSETQ.